Shown below are 10 T cell receptor beta chains from a single sample sequenced in a study of blood T cell repertoires in COVID-19. Profiling relied on immunoSEQ multiplex PCR, and the TCRdb table lists in-frame clones only, not all of them. The repertoire has 180,000 or so clones, approximately 89% of them found once; the top ten carry roughly 2.5%. Input material: peripheral blood. The source is a man aged 35 to 55 with active or convalescent COVID-19.

The CDR3 DNA sequence: TGTGCCAGTAGTGGCCAGGATCGCACTGAAGCTTTCTTT. Translation: CASSGQDRTEAFF. The chain employs TRBV19 and TRBJ1-1; D gene ambiguous. The germline V gene encodes CDR1 LNHDA and CDR2 SQIVND (reference sequence). This CDR3 spans 13 amino acids. V lost 5 bases and J 4 bases, leaving 11 bases between the germline ends. Filled out from reference TRBV19 and TRBJ1-1, the complete variable domain reads DGGITQSPKYLFRKEGQNVTLSCEQNLNHDAMYWYRQDPGQGLRLIYYSQIVNDFQKGDIAEGYSVSREKKESFPLTVTSAQKNPTAFYLCASSGQDRTEAFFGQGTRLTVV.

The chain combines TRBV29-1 with TRBJ1-3, with TRBD1 matching 8 bases. With 4 bases clipped from V and 4 bases from J, the junction kept 9 bases outside the gene matches. Germline V gene lookup returns CDR1 SQVTM and CDR2 ANQGSEA. This CDR3 region has 15 residues. CDR3: CSVAAGGDVGNTIYF. Here the CDR3 DNA reads TGCAGCGTTGCGGCAGGGGGCGATGTCGGAAACACCATATATTTT. The full variable domain, in which reference TRBV29-1 and TRBJ1-3 provide the parts outside the CDR3, is SAVISQKPSRDICQRGTSLTIQCQVDSQVTMMFWYRQQPGQSLTLIATANQGSEATYESGFVIDKFPISRPNLTFSTLTVSNMSPEDSSIYLCSVAAGGDVGNTIYFGEGSWLTVV.

The J gene is TRBJ2-7, the V gene TRBV7-2, with TRBD2 as a possible D gene (5 bases). Between the trimmed V and J ends, which lost 2 bases and 6 bases, there was a span of 14 bases. The CDR3 runs to 14 residues. Germline CDR1 reads SGHTA; CDR2 reads FQGNSA. In nucleotides, the CDR3 is TGTGCCAGCAGCTTACGGGTGTCGGGGAGCGAGCAGTACTTC. Protein sequence: CASSLRVSGSEQYF.

V usage is TRBV29-1 and J usage is TRBJ1-2; D is possibly TRBD1 (5 bases). CDR3 length: 15 residues. V was clipped by 3 bases and J by 4 bases, with 18 bases between them. Germline loops: CDR1 SQVTM, CDR2 ANQGSEA. CDR3 coding DNA: TGCAGCGTTGATCAGCCGGGGGTGAGGACCTATGGCTACACCTTC. This encodes CSVDQPGVRTYGYTF.

The chain combines TRBV12-3 or TRBV12-4 with TRBJ2-5; possible D gene TRBD2, 5 bases. The germline V and J ends were trimmed by 5 bases and 2 bases, with 6 bases remaining between them. CDR3 length: 12 residues. The CDR3 loop is CASSPGQETQYF. For the CDR3, the DNA is TGTGCCAGCAGTCCGGGGCAAGAGACCCAGTACTTC.

V usage is TRBV20-1 and J usage is TRBJ1-1; D ambiguous. V was clipped by 3 bases and J by 1 base, with 15 bases between them. Germline CDR1 reads DFQATT; CDR2 reads SNEGSKA (reference sequence). The CDR3 is made up of 15 amino acids. In DNA, the CDR3 is TGCAGTGCTAGTAATGGCCCCAAGAAGAACACTGAAGCTTTCTTT. Protein: CSASNGPKKNTEAFF.

This clone was detected only a few times. The rearrangement links TRBV28 to TRBJ2-5; no definite D call. The CDR3 totals 13 residues. V dropped 2 bases and J dropped 1 base, with 5 bases sitting between them. Germline CDR1 MDHEN, CDR2 SYDVKM. As DNA, the CDR3 is TGTGCCAGCAGTTTAAACAGCCAAGAGACCCAGTACTTC. This codes for CASSLNSQETQYF. The variable domain in full, with the rest retrieved from reference TRBV28 and TRBJ2-5, is DVKVTQSSRYLVKRTGEKVFLECVQDMDHENMFWYRQDPGLGLRLIYFSYDVKMKEKGDIPEGYSVSREKKERFSLILESASTNQTSMYLCASSLNSQETQYFGPGTRLLVL.

V and J are TRBV3-1 (or the pseudogene TRBV3-2) and TRBJ2-1, with D possibly being TRBD2 (6 bases). This CDR3 is 15 amino acids long. CDR1 is LGHDT, CDR2 YNNKEL, per germline (reference sequence). Trimming cost V 4 bases and J 1 base, with 11 bases left between them. CDR3 sequence (DNA): TGTGCCAGCAGCCCCCTTGGGGGGTCCTACAATGAGCAGTTCTTC. Encoded protein: CASSPLGGSYNEQFF.

The chain links TRBV29-1 to TRBJ2-5; D could derive from TRBD1 or TRBD2 (5 bases each). This CDR3 spans 13 amino acids. Trimming pared 7 bases from V and 5 bases from J, leaving 17 bases between. The germline V gene has CDR1 SQVTM and CDR2 ANQGSEA. DNA for the CDR3: TGCAGCGGGGGACCTCGGCTGAGGGAGACCCAGTACTTC. Residues: CSGGPRLRETQYF. Based on the CDR3 plus reference TRBV29-1 and TRBJ2-5, the full variable domain is SAVISQKPSRDICQRGTSLTIQCQVDSQVTMMFWYRQQPGQSLTLIATANQGSEATYESGFVIDKFPISRPNLTFSTLTVSNMSPEDSSIYLCSGGPRLRETQYFGPGTRLLVL.

The CDR3 protein is CASSVAGETDTQYF. In DNA form, the CDR3 reads TGTGCCAGCAGCGTAGCGGGGGAAACAGATACGCAGTATTTT. This rearrangement joins TRBV9 to TRBJ2-3; D may be TRBD2 (6 bases). The germline CDR1 and CDR2 sequences are SGDLS and YYNGEE. The CDR3 is 14 residues long. Trimming left V 0 bases short and J 3 bases short, with 8 bases between.